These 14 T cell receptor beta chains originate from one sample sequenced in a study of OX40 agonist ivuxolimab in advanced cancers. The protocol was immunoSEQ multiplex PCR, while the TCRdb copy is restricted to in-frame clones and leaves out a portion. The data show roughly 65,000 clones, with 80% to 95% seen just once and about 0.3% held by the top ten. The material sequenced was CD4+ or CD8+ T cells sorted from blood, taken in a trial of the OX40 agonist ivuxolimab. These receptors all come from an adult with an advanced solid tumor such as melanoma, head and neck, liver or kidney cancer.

Here the CDR3 reads CSVERDRGYNEQFF. The CDR3 coding sequence is TGCAGCGTTGAACGGGACAGGGGCTACAATGAGCAGTTCTTC. The rearrangement uses TRBV29-1 and TRBJ2-1; 10 bases match TRBD1. The CDR3 spans 14 residues. In germline, CDR1 is SQVTM, CDR2 ANQGSEA. The ends lost 2 bases at V and 3 bases at J; junction bases unmatched: 1.

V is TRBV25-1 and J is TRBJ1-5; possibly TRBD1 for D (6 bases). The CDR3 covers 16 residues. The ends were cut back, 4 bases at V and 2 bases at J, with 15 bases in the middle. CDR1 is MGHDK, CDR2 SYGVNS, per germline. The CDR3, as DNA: TGTGCCAGCAGTGCCAGTATGGGGGCGGGCAATCAGCCCCAGCATTTT. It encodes CASSASMGAGNQPQHF.

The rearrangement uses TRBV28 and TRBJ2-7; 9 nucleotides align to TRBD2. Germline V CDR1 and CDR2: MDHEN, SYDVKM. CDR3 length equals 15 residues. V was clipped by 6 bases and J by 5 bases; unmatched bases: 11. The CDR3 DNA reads TGTGCCAGCAGCACTAGCGGGTACTCCCCCCACGAGCAGTACTTC. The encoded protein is CASSTSGYSPHEQYF.

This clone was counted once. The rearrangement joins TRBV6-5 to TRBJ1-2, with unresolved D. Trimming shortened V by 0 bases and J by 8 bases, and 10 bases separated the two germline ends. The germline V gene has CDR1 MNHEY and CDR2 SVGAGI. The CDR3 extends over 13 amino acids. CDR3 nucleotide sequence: TGTGCCAGCAGTTACTCGGGAACCATAGGCTACACCTTC. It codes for CASSYSGTIGYTF.

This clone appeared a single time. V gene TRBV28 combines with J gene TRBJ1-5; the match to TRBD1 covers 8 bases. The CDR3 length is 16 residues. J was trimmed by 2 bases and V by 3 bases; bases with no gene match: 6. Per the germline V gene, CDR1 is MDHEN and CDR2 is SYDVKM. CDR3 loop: CASSFNRGNGNQPQHF. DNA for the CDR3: TGTGCCAGCAGTTTTAACAGGGGGAACGGCAATCAGCCCCAGCATTTT.

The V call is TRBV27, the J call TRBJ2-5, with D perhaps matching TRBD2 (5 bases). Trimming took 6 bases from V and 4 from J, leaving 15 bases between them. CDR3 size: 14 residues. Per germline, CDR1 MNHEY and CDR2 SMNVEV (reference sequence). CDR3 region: CASRPRGGGETQYF. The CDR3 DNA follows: TGTGCCAGCAGACCTCGGGGTGGCGGAGAGACCCAGTACTTC.

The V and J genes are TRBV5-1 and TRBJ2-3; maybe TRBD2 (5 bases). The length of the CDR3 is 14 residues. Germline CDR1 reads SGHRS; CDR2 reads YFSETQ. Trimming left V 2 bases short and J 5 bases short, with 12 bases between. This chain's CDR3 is CASSLVRVEDTQYF. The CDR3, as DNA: TGCGCCAGCAGCTTAGTGCGGGTTGAAGATACGCAGTATTTT. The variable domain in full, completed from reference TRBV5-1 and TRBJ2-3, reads KAGVTQTPRYLIKTRGQQVTLSCSPISGHRSVSWYQQTPGQGLQFLFEYFSETQRNKGNFPGRFSGRQFSNSRSEMNVSTLELGDSALYLCASSLVRVEDTQYFGPGTRLTVL.

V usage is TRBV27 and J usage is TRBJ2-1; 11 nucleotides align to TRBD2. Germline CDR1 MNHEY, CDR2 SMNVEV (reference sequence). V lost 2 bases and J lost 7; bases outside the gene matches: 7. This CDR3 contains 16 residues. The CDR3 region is CASSLGLAGGPNEQFF. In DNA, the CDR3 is TGTGCCAGCAGTTTAGGGTTAGCGGGAGGGCCTAATGAGCAGTTCTTC.

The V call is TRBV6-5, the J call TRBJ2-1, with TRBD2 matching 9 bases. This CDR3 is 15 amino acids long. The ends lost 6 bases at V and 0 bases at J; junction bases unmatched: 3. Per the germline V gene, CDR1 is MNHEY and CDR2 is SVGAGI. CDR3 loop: CASRGSGSSYNEQFF. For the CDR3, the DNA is TGTGCCAGCAGGGGTAGCGGGAGCTCCTACAATGAGCAGTTCTTC.

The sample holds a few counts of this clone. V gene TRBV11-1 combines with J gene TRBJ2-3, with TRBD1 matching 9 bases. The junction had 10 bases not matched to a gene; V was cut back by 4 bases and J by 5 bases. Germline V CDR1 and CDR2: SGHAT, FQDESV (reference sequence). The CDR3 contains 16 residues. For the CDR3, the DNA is TGTGCCAGCAGCTCTTCCGGACAGGGGCGGCAAGATACGCAGTATTTT. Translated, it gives CASSSSGQGRQDTQYF. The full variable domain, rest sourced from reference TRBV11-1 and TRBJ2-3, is EAEVAQSPRYKITEKSQAVAFWCDPISGHATLYWYRQILGQGPELLVQFQDESVVDDSQLPKDRFSAERLKGVDSTLKIQPAELGDSAMYLCASSSSGQGRQDTQYFGPGTRLTVL.

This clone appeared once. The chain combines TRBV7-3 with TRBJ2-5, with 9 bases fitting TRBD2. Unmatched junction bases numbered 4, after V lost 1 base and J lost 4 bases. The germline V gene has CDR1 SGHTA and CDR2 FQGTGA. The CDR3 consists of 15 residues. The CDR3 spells CASSLNSGRTETQYF. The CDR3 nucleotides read TGTGCCAGCAGCTTAAACAGCGGGAGGACAGAGACCCAGTACTTC.

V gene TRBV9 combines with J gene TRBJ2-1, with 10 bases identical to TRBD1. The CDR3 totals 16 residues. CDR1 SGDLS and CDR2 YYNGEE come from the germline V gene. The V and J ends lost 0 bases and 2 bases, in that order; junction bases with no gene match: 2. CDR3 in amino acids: CASSVGTGGAYNEQFF. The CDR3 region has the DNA TGTGCCAGCAGCGTAGGGACAGGGGGAGCCTACAATGAGCAGTTCTTC.

The CDR3 DNA is TGTGCCAGCAGCTTGGGACCCTTGAACACCGGGGAGCTGTTTTTT. Residues: CASSLGPLNTGELFF. The chain is built from TRBV5-6 and TRBJ2-2; D uncertain. Deletions cut 0 bases from V and 1 base from J, with 7 bases between. This CDR3 spans 15 amino acids. Germline assignment: CDR1 SGHDT and CDR2 YYEEEE.

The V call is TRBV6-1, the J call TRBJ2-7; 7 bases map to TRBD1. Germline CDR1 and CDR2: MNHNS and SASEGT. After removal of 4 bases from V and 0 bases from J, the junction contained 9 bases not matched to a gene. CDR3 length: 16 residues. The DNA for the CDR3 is TGTGCCAGCAGTGGGACGACAGGGCTTTTCTCCTACGAGCAGTACTTC. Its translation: CASSGTTGLFSYEQYF.